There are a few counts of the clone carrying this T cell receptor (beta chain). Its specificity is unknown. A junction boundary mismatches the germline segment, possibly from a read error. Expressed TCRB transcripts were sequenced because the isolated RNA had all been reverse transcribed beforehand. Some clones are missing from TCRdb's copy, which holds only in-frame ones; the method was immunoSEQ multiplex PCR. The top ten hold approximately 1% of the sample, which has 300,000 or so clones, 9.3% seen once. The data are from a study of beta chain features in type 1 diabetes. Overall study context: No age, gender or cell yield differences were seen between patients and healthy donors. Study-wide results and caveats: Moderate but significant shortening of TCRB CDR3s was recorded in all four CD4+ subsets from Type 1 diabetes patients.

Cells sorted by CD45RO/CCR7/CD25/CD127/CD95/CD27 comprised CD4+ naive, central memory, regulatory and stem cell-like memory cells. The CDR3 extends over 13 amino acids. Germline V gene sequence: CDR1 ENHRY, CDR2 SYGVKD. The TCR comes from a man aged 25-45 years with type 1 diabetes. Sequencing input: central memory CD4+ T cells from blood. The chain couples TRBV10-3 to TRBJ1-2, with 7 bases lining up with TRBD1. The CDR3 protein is CASSSRQGLGYTF. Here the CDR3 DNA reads TGTGCCAGCAGTTCCCGACAGGGTTTAGGCTACACCTTC.